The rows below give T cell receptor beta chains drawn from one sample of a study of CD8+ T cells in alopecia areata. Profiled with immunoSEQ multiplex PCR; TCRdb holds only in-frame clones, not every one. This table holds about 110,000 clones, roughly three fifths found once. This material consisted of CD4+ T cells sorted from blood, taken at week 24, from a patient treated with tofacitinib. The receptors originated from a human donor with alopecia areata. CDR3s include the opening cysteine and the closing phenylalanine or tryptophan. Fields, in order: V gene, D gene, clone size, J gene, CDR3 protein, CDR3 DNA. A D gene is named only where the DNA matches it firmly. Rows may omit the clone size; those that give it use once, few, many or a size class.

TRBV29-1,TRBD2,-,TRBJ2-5,CSVAGGIRETQYF,TGCAGCGTTGCGGGGGGAATTAGGGAGACCCAGTACTTC
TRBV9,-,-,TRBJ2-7,CASSVGGEVRYEQYF,TGTGCCAGCAGCGTAGGCGGGGAAGTCCGCTACGAGCAGTACTTC
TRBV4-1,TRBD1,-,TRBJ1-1,CASSHDFGTGENEAFF,TGCGCCAGCAGCCACGACTTCGGGACAGGGGAGAATGAAGCTTTCTTT
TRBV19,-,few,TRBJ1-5,CASSIFGQGATHQPQHF,TGTGCCAGTAGTATATTCGGGCAGGGCGCAACTCATCAGCCCCAGCATTTT
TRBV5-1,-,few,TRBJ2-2,CASSSGANTGELFF,TGCGCCAGCAGCAGTGGAGCTAACACCGGGGAGCTGTTTTTT
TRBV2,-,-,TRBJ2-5,CASRLDQGTQYF,TGTGCCAGCAGACTGGACCAGGGGACCCAGTACTTC
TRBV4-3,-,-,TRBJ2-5,CASSQGEGETQYF,TGCGCCAGCAGCCAGGGGGAAGGAGAGACCCAGTACTTC
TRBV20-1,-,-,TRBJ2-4,CSARDHRAQYF,TGCAGTGCTAGAGATCACAGGGCTCAGTACTTC
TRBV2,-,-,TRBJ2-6,CASRGRSGANVLTF,TGTGCCAGCAGAGGACGGTCTGGGGCCAACGTCCTGACTTTC
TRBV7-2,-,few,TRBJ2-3,CASSLGTDTQYF,TGTGCCAGCAGCTTAGGCACAGATACGCAGTATTTT
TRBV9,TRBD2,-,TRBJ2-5,CASSASPGGARETQYF,TGTGCCAGCAGCGCCAGCCCCGGGGGGGCCCGAGAGACCCAGTACTTC
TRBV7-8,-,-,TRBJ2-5,CASSQRETQYF,TGTGCCAGCAGTCAAAGGGAGACCCAGTACTTC
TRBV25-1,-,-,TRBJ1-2,CASSDSGEGYGYTF,TGTGCCAGCAGTGATAGCGGGGAGGGCTATGGCTACACCTTC
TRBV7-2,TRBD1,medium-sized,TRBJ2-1,CASRTQTGDGEQFF,TGTGCCAGCAGGACCCAGACAGGGGATGGTGAGCAGTTCTTC
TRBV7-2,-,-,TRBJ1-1,CASSLFGRLNTEAFF,TGTGCCAGCAGCTTATTCGGCAGACTCAACACTGAAGCTTTCTTT
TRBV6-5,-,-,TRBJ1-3,CATSPGFSGNTIYF,TGTGCCACTTCACCGGGGTTCTCTGGAAACACCATATATTTT
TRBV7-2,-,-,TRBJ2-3,CASSFMGTDTQYF,TGTGCCAGCAGCTTCATGGGCACAGATACGCAGTATTTT
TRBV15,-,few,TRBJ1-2,CATSRVGLYGYTF,TGTGCCACCAGCAGAGTGGGCCTCTATGGCTACACCTTC
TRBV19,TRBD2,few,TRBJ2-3,CASSILGEGLGSPDTQYF,TGTGCCAGTAGTATCTTAGGGGAGGGCCTGGGGAGCCCAGATACGCAGTATTTT
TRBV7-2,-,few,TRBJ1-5,CASSLEHNFHQPQHF,TGTGCCAGCAGCTTAGAGCACAATTTCCATCAGCCCCAGCATTTT
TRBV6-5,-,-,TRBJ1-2,CASSRTSYDGYTF,TGTGCCAGCAGCCGGACTTCCTATGATGGCTACACCTTC
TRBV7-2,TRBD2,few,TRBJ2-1,CASSFGTSGGLIRFF,TGTGCCAGCAGCTTCGGGACTAGCGGGGGCCTCATAAGGTTCTTC
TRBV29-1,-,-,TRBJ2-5,CSGSRAGETQYF,TGCAGCGGCTCCAGGGCGGGGGAGACCCAGTACTTC
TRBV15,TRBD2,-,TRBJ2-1,CATSRKRGGGYEQFF,TGTGCCACCAGCAGAAAGCGGGGGGGCGGGTATGAGCAGTTCTTC
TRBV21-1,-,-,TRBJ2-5,CASSKQTSGDQETQYF,TGTGCCAGCAGCAAACAGACTAGCGGGGACCAAGAGACCCAGTACTTC
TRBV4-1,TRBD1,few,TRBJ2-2,CASSHHRVTGEPGELFF,TGCGCCAGCAGCCACCACCGCGTGACAGGGGAACCCGGGGAGCTGTTTTTT
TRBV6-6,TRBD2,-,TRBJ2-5,CASRIGLAGGRETQYF,TGTGCCAGCAGAATCGGACTAGCGGGGGGCAGAGAGACCCAGTACTTC
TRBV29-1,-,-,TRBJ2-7,CSVDRGYEQYF,TGCAGCGTTGATCGCGGGTACGAGCAGTACTTC
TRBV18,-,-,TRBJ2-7,CASSPPRSSYEQYF,TGTGCCAGCTCACCACCCAGGAGCTCCTACGAGCAGTACTTC
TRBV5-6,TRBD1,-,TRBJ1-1,CASSLGGTGGMNTEAFF,TGTGCCAGCAGCTTGGGGGGCACAGGGGGGATGAACACTGAAGCTTTCTTT
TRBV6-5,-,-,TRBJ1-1,CASSYGHLNTEAFF,TGTGCCAGCAGTTACGGACACTTGAACACTGAAGCTTTCTTT
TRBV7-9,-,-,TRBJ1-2,CASGNANYGYTF,TGTGCCAGCGGGAATGCTAACTATGGCTACACCTTC
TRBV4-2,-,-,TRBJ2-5,CASSQATAQETQYF,TGTGCCAGCAGCCAAGCGACAGCACAAGAGACCCAGTACTTC
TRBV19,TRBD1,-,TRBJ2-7,CASSFLFKRQGAYEQYF,TGTGCCAGTAGTTTCCTGTTCAAGAGACAGGGTGCCTACGAGCAGTACTTC
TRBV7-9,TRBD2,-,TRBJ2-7,CASSLVGGGAPQYF,TGTGCCAGCAGCTTAGTCGGCGGGGGAGCCCCGCAGTACTTC
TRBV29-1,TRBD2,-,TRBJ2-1,CSAETSGGSGEQFF,TGCAGCGCTGAGACTAGCGGGGGAAGTGGTGAGCAGTTCTTC
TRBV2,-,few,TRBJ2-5,CASSEDGRRTQYF,TGTGCCAGCAGTGAAGACGGTCGGCGGACCCAGTACTTC
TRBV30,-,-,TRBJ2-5,CAWSVRVGETQYF,TGTGCCTGGAGTGTACGGGTCGGGGAGACCCAGTACTTC
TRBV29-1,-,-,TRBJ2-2,CSVSGVPNTGELFF,TGCAGCGTTTCAGGGGTACCCAACACCGGGGAGCTGTTTTTT
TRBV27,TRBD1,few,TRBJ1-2,CASSPGQERGYTF,TGTGCCAGCAGTCCTGGACAGGAGAGAGGCTACACCTTC
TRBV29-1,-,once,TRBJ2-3,CSDQRGDTQYF,TGCAGCGACCAACGGGGAGATACGCAGTATTTT
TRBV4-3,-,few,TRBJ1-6,CASSQEGAGRNSPLHF,TGCGCCAGCAGCCAAGAAGGGGCAGGGAGGAATTCACCCCTCCACTTT
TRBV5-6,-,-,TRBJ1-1,CASSLDNTEAFF,TGTGCCAGCAGCTTGGATAACACTGAAGCTTTCTTT
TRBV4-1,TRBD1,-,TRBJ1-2,CASSQGLRQGGRYGYTF,TGCGCCAGCAGCCAAGGATTACGACAGGGCGGGAGATATGGCTACACCTTC
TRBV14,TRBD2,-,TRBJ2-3,CASSQLGLAGGPADTQYF,TGTGCCAGCAGCCAACTGGGACTAGCGGGGGGGCCGGCCGATACGCAGTATTTT
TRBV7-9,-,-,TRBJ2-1,CASSPGRLSYNEQFF,TGTGCCAGCAGCCCTGGGCGGCTCTCCTACAATGAGCAGTTCTTC
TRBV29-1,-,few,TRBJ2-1,CSVQTLIDSGGQFF,TGCAGCGTTCAAACACTTATAGACTCCGGAGGGCAGTTCTTC
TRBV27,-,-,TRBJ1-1,CASSQGTEAFF,TGTGCCAGCAGTCAAGGCACTGAAGCTTTCTTT
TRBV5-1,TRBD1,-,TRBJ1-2,CASSLGQGVYGYTF,TGCGCCAGCAGCTTGGGACAGGGGGTTTATGGCTACACCTTC
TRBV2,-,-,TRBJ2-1,CASRLNNEQFF,TGTGCCAGCAGACTCAACAATGAGCAGTTCTTC
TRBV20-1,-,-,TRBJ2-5,CSARDQETQYF,TGCAGTGCTAGGGACCAAGAGACCCAGTACTTC
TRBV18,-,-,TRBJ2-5,CASSPPRGRNGKETQYF,TGTGCCAGCTCACCGCCCCGGGGGAGAAACGGTAAAGAGACCCAGTACTTC
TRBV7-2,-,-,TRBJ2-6,CASSFQDSGANVLTF,TGTGCCAGCAGCTTTCAGGATTCTGGGGCCAACGTCCTGACTTTC
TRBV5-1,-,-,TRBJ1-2,CASSLGQGPDGYTF,TGCGCCAGCAGCTTGGGTCAGGGTCCCGATGGCTACACCTTC
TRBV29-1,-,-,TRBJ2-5,CSVRRGLETQYF,TGCAGCGTTCGGAGAGGGTTGGAGACCCAGTACTTC
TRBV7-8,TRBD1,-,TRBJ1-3,CASSPSTGWSGNTIYF,TGTGCCAGCAGCCCCTCGACAGGGTGGTCTGGAAACACCATATATTTT
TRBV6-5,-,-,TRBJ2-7,CASSYRRGGYEQYF,TGTGCCAGCAGTTACCGGCGGGGTGGGTACGAGCAGTACTTC
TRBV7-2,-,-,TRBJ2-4,CASSSGTAKNIQYF,TGTGCCAGCAGCTCCGGGACAGCCAAAAACATTCAGTACTTC
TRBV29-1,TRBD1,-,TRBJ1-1,CSVALTGGSTEAFF,TGCAGCGTTGCCCTGACAGGGGGATCCACTGAAGCTTTCTTT
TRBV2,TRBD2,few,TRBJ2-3,CASSVGLAGEADTQYF,TGTGCCAGCAGTGTAGGACTAGCGGGGGAAGCAGATACGCAGTATTTT